This T cell receptor beta chain was recorded in a study of T cell repertoires in cytomegalovirus infection. TCRdb independently ran MiXCR on the reads; one entry per CDR3 protein. This table has some 350,000 distinct CDR3 sequences, around 18% appearing once. Trimming cost V 6 bases and J 4 bases, with 9 bases left between them. CDR3 length: 12 amino acids. Specimen: PBMCs. The receptor comes from a human donor in good health (CMV status not recorded). Some clones in this sample may be carry-over from other donors' samples. This chain joins TRBV12-3 or TRBV12-4 and TRBJ2-5; D is perhaps TRBD2 (5 bases). DNA for the CDR3: TGTGCCAGCAGGGAGGTGGGAGAGACCCAGTACTTC. Protein: CASREVGETQYF.